This T cell receptor (beta chain) was profiled in a study of metastatic and nonmetastatic thyroid tumors. Study-level information: Where malignant and benign thyroid patients were concerned, repertoires were compared across blood and tumor or nodule tissue. Study-wide points: According to reports, the diversity of TCR beta was significantly higher in malignant thyroid tumors than in benign nodules, and this held in both blood and tumor samples.

Per the germline V gene, CDR1 is LGHNA and CDR2 is YNFKEQ. CDR3 length: 18 residues. V lost 0 bases to trimming and J lost 0 bases; unmatched junction nucleotides: 8. Per the study methods: A distant-metastasis classifier for papillary thyroid cancer was built using CDR3 differences across clinicopathological groups. TCRdb reprocessed the PCR reads using MiXCR. The V and J calls and clone size come from TCRdb's table, not from the authors' own analysis. The sample contains 45,000 to 60,000 clones, about 15% of which appear only once. Patients underwent thyroid surgery, and none had received any treatment before it. This clone was recorded many times. Its matching antigen is unknown.

The chain couples TRBV4-2 to TRBJ2-3; TRBD2 matches 8 bases. The sequence was collected from a female donor with papillary thyroid cancer or a benign thyroid nodule (not recorded which). Some clones in this sample may be carry-over from other donors' samples. The sequenced sample was blood. The CDR3 DNA sequence: TGTGCCAGCAGCCAAGATAGGCTAGCGGGTCATAGCACAGATACGCAGTATTTT. As protein: CASSQDRLAGHSTDTQYF.